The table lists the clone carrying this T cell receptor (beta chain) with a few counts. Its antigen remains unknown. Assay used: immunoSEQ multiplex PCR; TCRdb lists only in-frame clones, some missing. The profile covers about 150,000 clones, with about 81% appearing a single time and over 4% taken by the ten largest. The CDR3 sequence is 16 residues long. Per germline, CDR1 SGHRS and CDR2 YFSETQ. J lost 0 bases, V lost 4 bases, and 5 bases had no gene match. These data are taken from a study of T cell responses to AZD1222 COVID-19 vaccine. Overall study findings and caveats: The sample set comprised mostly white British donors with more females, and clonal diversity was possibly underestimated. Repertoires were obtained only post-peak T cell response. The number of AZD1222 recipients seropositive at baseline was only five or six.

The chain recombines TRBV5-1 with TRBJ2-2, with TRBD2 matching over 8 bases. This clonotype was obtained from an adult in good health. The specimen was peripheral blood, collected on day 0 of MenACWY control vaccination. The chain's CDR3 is CASSQSGGPNTGELFF. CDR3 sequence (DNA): TGCGCCAGCAGCCAGAGCGGGGGACCGAACACCGGGGAGCTGTTTTTT.